This T cell receptor (beta chain) was sequenced for a study of cytomegalovirus exposure and HLA in healthy donors. V was cut by 1 base and J by 5 bases, with 14 bases left in between. The CDR3 runs to 15 residues. Germline CDR1 is SNHLY and CDR2 is FYNNEI. Study results and limitations: Roughly uniform depth of sequencing across donors was assumed in presence/absence analyses. A later analysis associated 15,000 or so TCR beta sequences with HLA alleles at a 0.05 false discovery rate. When analyzed later, the rates of TCR association showed variation by HLA locus, with DRB1 the most and HLA-C the fewest.

This clone has only a few counts. Its antigen is currently unknown. 60 Vbeta and 13 Jbeta primers were used in PCR. Using immunoSEQ multiplex PCR, the repertoire was profiled, and TCRdb retains in-frame clones only, with some absent. The sample consists of around 140,000 clones, about 76% of them appearing once. The material sequenced was PBMCs. The TCR originated in a male donor in good health and CMV-seronegative. The chain combines TRBV2 with TRBJ2-5; D is perhaps TRBD1 (6 bases). For the CDR3, the DNA is TGTGCCAGCAGTGAAGAGGCAGGGGCAGGGGAGACCCAGTACTTC. Translation: CASSEEAGAGETQYF.